Shown below are 20 T cell receptor beta chains from a single sample sequenced in a study of coeliac disease. Sequenced by immunoSEQ multiplex PCR; TCRdb stores in-frame clones only, minus some. This table holds more than 3,500 clones, 45% to 65% found once. Sequences were obtained from intraepithelial lymphocytes from the gut. The receptors come from a human donor with active celiac disease.

The genes are TRBV28 and TRBJ2-1, with TRBD2 identical over 10 bases. This CDR3 spans 17 amino acids. Trimming at V came to 6 bases and at J to 6 bases, leaving 14 bases not matched to a gene. The V gene's germline CDR1 is MDHEN and CDR2 SYDVKM. CDR3 loop: CASSDGLAGEIGNEQFF. CDR3 in DNA: TGTGCCAGCAGCGACGGGCTAGCGGGAGAAATTGGCAATGAGCAGTTCTTC.

This CDR3 is CASSIFIRDSTNEKLFF. As DNA, the CDR3 is TGTGCCAGTAGTATCTTCATCCGGGACTCAACTAATGAAAAACTGTTTTTT. The J gene is TRBJ1-4, the V gene TRBV19; a possible D gene is TRBD1 (5 bases). The V gene lost 3 bases and the J gene lost 0 bases, with 14 bases spanning the gap. The CDR3 is 17 amino acids. Germline V gives CDR1 LNHDA, CDR2 SQIVND (reference sequence).

This clone was detected a few times. The CDR3 DNA is TGTGCCAGCAGTAACGGACAGGGGGCCAGGTCACCCCTCCACTTT. Protein product: CASSNGQGARSPLHF. J is TRBJ1-6 and V is TRBV28, with 11 bases lining up with TRBD1. V trimming: 5 bases; J trimming: 10 bases; junction bases outside the gene matches: 7. Germline lookup yields CDR1 MDHEN and CDR2 SYDVKM. The CDR3 length is 15 residues.

The rearrangement uses TRBV5-1 and TRBJ2-7, with a tentative D call TRBD1 (5 bases). CDR1 and CDR2 from the germline V gene are SGHRS and YFSETQ. The CDR3 has 14 residues. The germline V and J ends were trimmed by 0 bases and 5 bases, with 12 bases remaining between them. DNA for the CDR3: TGCGCCAGCAGCTTGGCCGTGGAAGGGGACGAGCAGTACTTC. The encoded protein is CASSLAVEGDEQYF.

The table lists this clone with a count of one. The rearrangement joins TRBV11-2 to TRBJ2-7; TRBD2 matches at 8 bases. The germline gives CDR1 SGHAT, CDR2 FQNNGV. The CDR3 loop spans 14 amino acids. The J segment lost 7 bases and the V segment lost 3 bases, leaving 8 bases of the junction unmatched. The CDR3 bases are TGTGCCAGCAGCTTGTTAGCGGGACCGGGGGAGCAGTACTTC. Encoded protein: CASSLLAGPGEQYF.

V usage is TRBV7-9 and J usage is TRBJ1-2; TRBD1 is a possible D gene (6 bases). Trimming took 3 bases from V and 8 from J, leaving 10 bases between them. CDR1 SEHNR and CDR2 FQNEAQ come from the germline V gene (reference sequence). This CDR3 has 12 residues. The CDR3 DNA reads TGTGCCAGCAGCTTTTCAGGGGACGGCTACACCTTC. It is translated as CASSFSGDGYTF. The full variable domain, in which reference TRBV7-9 and TRBJ1-2 provide the parts outside the CDR3, is DTGVSQNPRHKITKRGQNVTFRCDPISEHNRLYWYRQTLGQGPEFLTYFQNEAQLEKSRLLSDRFSAERPKGSFSTLEIQRTEQGDSAMYLCASSFSGDGYTFGSGTRLTVV.

The rearrangement uses TRBV4-1 and TRBJ1-1; unclear D gene. The germline CDR1 and CDR2 sequences are MGHRA and YSYEKL. The CDR3 runs to 14 residues. V gave up 5 bases and J gave up 1 base, with 11 bases separating them. This CDR3 reads CASSGRGENTEAFF. CDR3 coding DNA: TGCGCCAGCAGCGGCAGAGGCGAGAACACTGAAGCTTTCTTT.

The sample holds a few counts of this clone. This chain connects TRBV6-5 to TRBJ2-2, with a weak D call TRBD2 (7 bases). Trimming left V 1 base short and J 3 bases short, with 12 bases between. Germline lookup yields CDR1 MNHEY and CDR2 SVGAGI. The CDR3 contains 16 residues. Here the CDR3 DNA reads TGTGCCAGCAGTTACTGGGGGAGGGGGGACACCGGGGAGCTGTTTTTT. Its protein is CASSYWGRGDTGELFF.

V and J are TRBV7-9 and TRBJ2-1; 10 nucleotides line up with TRBD2. Germline CDR1 reads SEHNR; CDR2 reads FQNEAQ (reference sequence). The CDR3 loop spans 18 amino acids. The trim removed 3 bases at V and 0 bases at J, leaving 8 bases unmatched. The CDR3 DNA is TGTGCCAGCAGCTTTAAGCTAGCGGGAGCGGGCTCCTACAATGAGCAGTTCTTC. Amino acids: CASSFKLAGAGSYNEQFF.

In its sample, this clone ranks as large. The CDR3 sequence is CASFPGSGSIRRSYEQYF. CDR3 coding DNA: TGCGCCAGCTTCCCGGGTAGCGGGAGTATCCGGCGGTCCTACGAGCAGTACTTC. The chain is built from TRBV5-1 and TRBJ2-7, with TRBD2 identical over 9 bases. The CDR3 length is 18 residues. V trimming: 7 bases; J trimming: 1 base; junction bases outside the gene matches: 18. Per germline, CDR1 SGHRS and CDR2 YFSETQ.

This clone was picked up one time. The chain recombines TRBV7-6 with TRBJ2-1; 15 bases agree with TRBD2. This CDR3 region has 16 residues. In germline, CDR1 is SGHVS, CDR2 FNYEAQ. V shed 5 bases, J shed 4 bases, and the junction held 3 bases outside the gene matches. The CDR3 loop is CASSRTSGGGYNEQFF. In DNA, the CDR3 is TGTGCCAGCAGCCGGACTAGCGGGGGGGGATACAATGAGCAGTTCTTC.

This chain joins TRBV5-5 and TRBJ1-1, with D unresolved. V lost 0 bases and J 3 bases, leaving 9 bases between the germline ends. Germline V CDR1 and CDR2: SGHKS, YYEKEE (reference sequence). The CDR3 totals 14 residues. The CDR3 nucleotides read TGTGCCAGCAGCTTGGAGTGGGCACACACTGAAGCTTTCTTT. Residues: CASSLEWAHTEAFF.

The chain has TRBV23-1 and TRBJ1-3; D possibly corresponds to TRBD1 (6 bases). TRBV23-1 is marked as an open reading frame, function uncertain. The CDR3 has 17 amino acids. V was trimmed by 2 bases and J by 0 bases, leaving 14 bases between them. The CDR3 protein is CASSQHGGLISGNTIYF. The CDR3 coding sequence is TGCGCCAGCAGTCAACACGGGGGGCTAATCTCTGGAAACACCATATATTTT.

This clone was counted only a few times. The chain is built from TRBV6-5 and TRBJ2-1, with 7 bases fitting TRBD2. The ends lost 0 bases at V and 8 bases at J; junction bases unmatched: 7. The CDR3 runs 15 residues. The V gene's germline CDR1 is MNHEY and CDR2 SVGAGI. CDR3 coding DNA: TGTGCCAGCAGTTACTCGATATGGGCGGGAGATGAGCAGTTCTTC. Its protein product is CASSYSIWAGDEQFF.

In its sample, this clone ranks as medium-sized. Additional DNA sequences in this sample encode the identical CDR3. The chain carries TRBV6-5 and TRBJ2-2, with a weak D call TRBD1 (6 bases). The CDR3 runs to 15 residues. V lost 0 bases and J lost 1, with 6 bases in between. The germline V gene encodes CDR1 MNHEY and CDR2 SVGAGI. The DNA for the CDR3 is TGTGCCAGCAGTTACTCGACAGGGAACACCGGGGAGCTGTTTTTT. Its protein is CASSYSTGNTGELFF.

V and J are TRBV27 and TRBJ2-5, with 7 bases lining up with TRBD1. Matching the DNA end better, TRBJ2-7 makes the J call doubtful. CDR3 length: 15 amino acids. Germline V lookup: CDR1 MNHEY, CDR2 SMNVEV (reference sequence). This chain's CDR3 is CASSKELQGVYEQYF. Written as DNA, the CDR3 is TGTGCCAGCAGCAAGGAATTGCAGGGGGTCTACGAGCAGTACTTC.

The V call is TRBV28, the J call TRBJ1-1; 9 bases fit TRBD1. The trim removed 2 bases at V and 4 bases at J, leaving 5 bases unmatched. This CDR3 has 15 amino acids. CDR1 is MDHEN and CDR2 is SYDVKM in the germline V gene. CDR3 bases: TGTGCCAGCAGTTTAGTACAGGGGGCCGGCACTGAAGCTTTCTTT. This encodes CASSLVQGAGTEAFF.

The chain carries TRBV11-2 and TRBJ2-7; 9 bases match TRBD2. Per the germline V gene, CDR1 is SGHAT and CDR2 is FQNNGV. This CDR3 contains 17 residues. The ends lost 1 base at V and 4 bases at J; junction bases unmatched: 11. CDR3: CASSLGPWVAGVYEQYF. As DNA, the CDR3 is TGTGCCAGCAGCTTAGGTCCGTGGGTAGCGGGAGTTTACGAGCAGTACTTC.

The rearrangement uses TRBV10-3 and TRBJ2-5, with D perhaps matching TRBD2 (5 bases). Germline V CDR1 and CDR2: ENHRY, SYGVKD. This CDR3 has 13 residues. Trimming stripped 11 bases from V and 2 bases from J, with 15 bases between. The CDR3 DNA follows: TGTGCCGCAAGCTGGACTGAGCAAGAGACCCAGTACTTC. Encoded protein: CAASWTEQETQYF.

The chain joins TRBV2 to TRBJ1-5, with a weak D call TRBD1 (5 bases). The CDR3 sequence is 15 residues long. Per germline, CDR1 SNHLY and CDR2 FYNNEI. Trimming cost V 2 bases and J 0 bases, with 8 bases left between them. As DNA, the CDR3 is TGTGCCAGCAGTGAAACGGACATTAGCAATCAGCCCCAGCATTTT. Translation: CASSETDISNQPQHF.